This T cell receptor beta chain was recovered during a study of T-cell reconstitution after alpha-beta-depleted transplantation in children. The CDR3 is made up of 14 amino acids. Germline-derived CDR1 and CDR2 are DFQATT and SNEGSKA (reference sequence). This sample's TCRbeta library carried unique molecular identifier barcodes. TCRdb reprocessed the PCR reads via MiXCR and lists one record per CDR3 protein. The data contain hundreds of thousands of distinct CDR3 sequences, under 15% of them seen just once; the ten biggest clones take up approximately 2%. This clonotype was seen a handful of times. This chain uses TRBV20-1 with TRBJ1-5; 7 bases line up with TRBD1. The receptor's source is a male patient under 18 who had a stem cell transplant for acute myeloid leukemia, so the T cells may come from the graft donor. The specimen was PBMCs, mostly from graft donor cells, collected 360 days after TCRalphabeta/CD19-depleted stem cell transplant. CDR3 DNA sequence: TGCAGCTCCCTTATCGGACAGGTCAATCAGCCCCAGCATTTT. Translating gives CSSLIGQVNQPQHF.